This T cell receptor beta chain was profiled in a study of shared clonotypes between healthy human individuals. Study-level information: The composition of the donors was a couple of women and a few men aged 18 to 49.

Assay: immunoSEQ multiplex PCR; the TCRdb copy retains only in-frame clones and omits some. The sample has approximately 2.5 million clones, around nine tenths seen once. Comment on this clone: Its specificity is not known.

Points from the study as a whole: The study found 4.5% to 5% of naive CD4 clonotypes shared across several donors. When compared with the clonotypes that were shared by all four sorted-subset donors, the non-shared clonotypes turned out to have lower generation probabilities.

Negatively enriched CD4+ T cells were divided by CD45RA into naive and memory. The clonotype was recovered from a young man in good health. The sample was naive CD4+ T cells sorted from blood. As to subset: CD45RA+ positively selected.

The CDR3 loop is CASSQDRLVVGGELFF. The CDR3 DNA is TGCGCCAGCAGCCAAGATCGGCTAGTTGTGGGCGGGGAGCTGTTTTTT. V is TRBV4-1 and J is TRBJ2-2; D is uncertain. CDR1 is MGHRA and CDR2 is YSYEKL in the germline V gene. V was shortened by 0 bases and J by 7 bases, with 15 bases between the two germline ends. This CDR3 spans 16 amino acids.